Below are 16 T cell receptor beta chains sequenced from a single sample in a study of blood T cell repertoires in COVID-19. The repertoire was sequenced with immunoSEQ multiplex PCR; TCRdb's copy has only in-frame clones and lacks some. In the table there are under 350,000 clones, around nine tenths of which are singletons. The source material was PBMCs or T cells enriched from blood (not recorded which). Source of these receptors: an older woman who had recovered from COVID-19.

This clone appeared once. The V and J genes are TRBV19 and TRBJ1-5; the D gene is possibly TRBD1 (6 bases). Trimming took off 6 bases at V and 3 bases at J, with 15 bases between the two ends. This CDR3 is built from 15 residues. CDR1 and CDR2 (germline): LNHDA, SQIVND (reference sequence). The CDR3 loop is CASRGRDKANQPQHF. As DNA, the CDR3 is TGTGCCAGTAGGGGCAGGGACAAGGCCAATCAGCCCCAGCATTTT. Combining the CDR3 with reference TRBV19 and TRBJ1-5 gives the whole variable domain DGGITQSPKYLFRKEGQNVTLSCEQNLNHDAMYWYRQDPGQGLRLIYYSQIVNDFQKGDIAEGYSVSREKKESFPLTVTSAQKNPTAFYLCASRGRDKANQPQHFGDGTRLSIL.

The CDR3 nucleotides read TGTGCCAGCAGTTTACCGACAGGGGGGATGACTGAAGCTTTCTTT. It is translated as CASSLPTGGMTEAFF. The V call is TRBV28, the J call TRBJ1-1; 9 nucleotides match TRBD1. Unmatched junction bases numbered 6, after V lost 2 bases and J lost 5 bases. CDR1 MDHEN and CDR2 SYDVKM come from the germline V gene. CDR3 length: 15 residues.

V gene TRBV15 combines with J gene TRBJ1-2; tentatively, D is TRBD1 (6 bases). With 1 base removed from V and 4 bases from J, the gap between germline ends came to 16 bases. The CDR3 spans 16 residues. Germline V gene lookup returns CDR1 LNHNV and CDR2 YYDKDF (reference sequence). The CDR3 spells CATSRVGGLGGYGYTF. In DNA, the CDR3 is TGTGCCACCAGCAGAGTGGGGGGGCTAGGAGGCTATGGCTACACCTTC.

CDR3 amino acids: CAISESGGVESYGYTF. CDR3 in DNA: TGTGCCATCAGTGAGTCAGGGGGGGTGGAAAGCTATGGCTACACCTTC. The chain uses TRBV10-3 and TRBJ1-2; weak D call: TRBD1 (6 bases). Germline values: CDR1 ENHRY, CDR2 SYGVKD. The CDR3 contains 16 residues. The V gene lost 0 bases and the J gene lost 4 bases, with 15 bases spanning the gap.

This clone was detected only once. CDR3 loop: CASSRTGTGFHEQYF. In DNA, the CDR3 is TGTGCCAGCAGCCGGACCGGGACAGGTTTTCACGAGCAGTACTTC. The chain has TRBV3-1 (or the pseudogene TRBV3-2) and TRBJ2-7; TRBD1 matches 8 bases. Germline V gene lookup returns CDR1 LGHDT and CDR2 YNNKEL (reference sequence). V dropped 4 bases and J dropped 5; count of bases not matched to a gene: 10. This CDR3 has 15 residues.

The sample holds one count of this clone. The CDR3 sequence is CASSPLRLNTEAFF. CDR3 in DNA: TGTGCCAGCAGCCCCCTGAGGTTGAACACTGAAGCTTTCTTT. This chain joins TRBV5-5 and TRBJ1-1; no clear D. The CDR3 loop spans 14 amino acids. The V end lost 4 bases, the J end lost 0 bases, and 10 bases lay between the germline ends. CDR1 is SGHKS and CDR2 is YYEKEE in the germline V gene (reference sequence).

The rearrangement uses TRBV10-3 and TRBJ1-1, with D hard to call. The CDR3 has 11 residues. The V end was cut by 6 bases, the J end by 1 base, with 3 bases between. Germline values: CDR1 ENHRY, CDR2 SYGVKD. CDR3: CAIRRNTEAFF. CDR3 coding DNA: TGTGCCATCAGGAGGAACACTGAAGCTTTCTTT.

The chain carries TRBV9 and TRBJ2-1; 12 positions agree with TRBD2. CDR1 is SGDLS, CDR2 YYNGEE, per germline. The V segment lost 0 bases and the J segment 8 bases; nucleotides outside the gene matches: 9. The CDR3 is 17 amino acids. The CDR3 reads CASSVEVGLAGGYEQFF. CDR3 nucleotide sequence: TGTGCCAGCAGCGTAGAGGTCGGGCTAGCGGGGGGGTATGAGCAGTTCTTC.

The rearrangement joins TRBV7-9 to TRBJ1-5, with TRBD1 matching 8 bases. With V trimmed by 1 base and J by 8 bases, 10 bases remained unmatched. CDR1 and CDR2 from the germline V gene are SEHNR and FQNEAQ (reference sequence). The CDR3 is made up of 16 amino acids. CDR3 sequence (DNA): TGTGCCAGCAGCTTAGGGTACGGACAGGGTGGTAAGCCCCAGCATTTT. Protein: CASSLGYGQGGKPQHF.

The chain uses TRBV28 and TRBJ1-2; D uncertain. V was cut by 5 bases and J by 4 bases, with 17 bases left in between. From germline, CDR1 is MDHEN and CDR2 SYDVKM. The CDR3 has 15 amino acids. The CDR3 is CASSLGSPGSYGYTF. For the CDR3, the DNA is TGTGCCAGCAGTCTGGGGTCCCCGGGAAGCTATGGCTACACCTTC.

V usage is TRBV30 and J usage is TRBJ2-7, with D possibly matching TRBD2 (6 bases). CDR1 and CDR2 (germline): GTSNPN, SVGIG (reference sequence). The germline V and J ends were trimmed by 5 bases and 6 bases, with 14 bases remaining between them. This CDR3 has 12 residues. CDR3 residues: CAWGSGRGEQYF. Written as DNA, the CDR3 is TGTGCCTGGGGTAGCGGTAGGGGCGAGCAGTACTTC.

The gene calls are TRBV5-1 and TRBJ2-3, with D possibly matching TRBD2 (5 bases). Trimming removed 0 bases from V and 6 bases from J, with 14 bases in between. Germline loops: CDR1 SGHRS, CDR2 YFSETQ. The CDR3 contains 15 residues. The CDR3 coding sequence is TGCGCCAGCAGCTTGGCTGTAGGACTTACGGATACGCAGTATTTT. The encoded protein is CASSLAVGLTDTQYF.

The chain is built from TRBV27 and TRBJ2-7; 7 nucleotides match TRBD1. The germline V gene encodes CDR1 MNHEY and CDR2 SMNVEV (reference sequence). This CDR3 has 14 residues. The J segment lost 4 bases and the V segment lost 8 bases, leaving 11 bases of the junction unmatched. The CDR3 DNA sequence: TGTGCCAGCGGTCGACAGGGTAGTTGGTACGAGCAGTACTTC. This codes for CASGRQGSWYEQYF.

This chain connects TRBV6-5 to TRBJ2-7; 7 bases fit TRBD1. The germline gives CDR1 MNHEY, CDR2 SVGAGI. V shed 6 bases and J 2 bases; nucleotides not matched to a gene: 7. CDR3 length: 14 amino acids. The CDR3 reads CASRGQLNPYEQYF. Written as DNA, the CDR3 is TGTGCCAGCAGGGGACAGTTAAATCCCTACGAGCAGTACTTC.

About this clone: The same CDR3 also results from other DNA sequences found in this sample. This sequence joins TRBV10-3 and TRBJ1-2, with a tentative D call TRBD1 (6 bases). The germline V and J ends were trimmed by 6 bases and 4 bases, with 9 bases remaining between them. Germline loops: CDR1 ENHRY, CDR2 SYGVKD. CDR3 length equals 12 residues. As DNA, the CDR3 is TGTGCCATCAGGGGCAGGGGCTATGGCTACACCTTC. It translates to CAIRGRGYGYTF.

This sequence joins TRBV19 and TRBJ1-1, with D perhaps matching TRBD1 (5 bases). Germline lookup yields CDR1 LNHDA and CDR2 SQIVND (reference sequence). This CDR3 region has 14 residues. Trimming removed 8 bases at V and 4 bases at J, with 17 bases between. CDR3 loop: CASEDIGRSTEAFF. The CDR3 DNA sequence: TGTGCCAGTGAGGACATAGGGAGGAGCACTGAAGCTTTCTTT.